The 9 T cell receptor beta chains below come from one sample, sequenced in a study of metastatic and nonmetastatic thyroid tumors. Patients had received no treatment of any kind before thyroid surgery. TCRdb called clones again from the PCR reads with MiXCR. The profile shows fewer than 25,000 clones, under 35% of them singletons. The sequenced sample was blood. All receptors derive from a female donor with papillary thyroid cancer or a benign thyroid nodule (not recorded which). Some clones in this sample may be carry-over from other donors' samples.

This chain links TRBV4-2 with TRBJ2-3, with TRBD2 identical over 9 bases. This CDR3 spans 17 amino acids. V dropped 2 bases and J dropped 0; count of bases not matched to a gene: 6. The germline gives CDR1 LGHNA, CDR2 YNFKEQ. CDR3 protein: CASSQRLAGASTDTQYF. The CDR3 coding sequence is TGTGCCAGCAGCCAACGATTAGCGGGAGCTAGCACAGATACGCAGTATTTT.

Ten or more counts support this clone. The chain is built from TRBV12-3 or TRBV12-4 and TRBJ1-1; 11 bases fit TRBD1. With 7 bases clipped from V and 3 bases from J, the junction kept 4 bases outside the gene matches. The CDR3 runs 14 residues. Here the CDR3 reads CASTLGQGDTEAFF. CDR3 nucleotide sequence: TGTGCCAGCACCCTGGGACAGGGGGACACTGAAGCTTTCTTT.

There are many counts of this clone. The sample has other DNA sequences that encode this CDR3 too. The rearrangement links TRBV5-6 to TRBJ2-5; 11 nucleotides line up with TRBD1. Per germline, CDR1 SGHDT and CDR2 YYEEEE. The CDR3 length is 16 residues. V shed 4 bases, J shed 4 bases, and the junction held 9 bases outside the gene matches. CDR3 coding DNA: TGTGCCAGCAGCATCGCCGGGACAGGGGGGTCAGAGACCCAGTACTTC. Translation: CASSIAGTGGSETQYF.

This clone was counted many times. The chain couples TRBV6-2 or TRBV6-3 to TRBJ1-5; possible D gene TRBD1, 6 bases. CDR3 length: 15 residues. V lost 2 bases and J 6 bases, leaving 14 bases between the germline ends. CDR1 is MNHEY, CDR2 SVGEGT, per germline. The CDR3 protein is CASSYTEGGGQPQHF. Written as DNA, the CDR3 is TGTGCCAGCAGTTACACCGAGGGGGGAGGTCAGCCCCAGCATTTT.

In its sample, this clone was seen many times. This chain joins TRBV20-1 and TRBJ2-5; 11 positions agree with TRBD2. CDR3 size: 13 residues. The V gene's germline CDR1 is DFQATT and CDR2 SNEGSKA (reference sequence). With V trimmed by 5 bases and J by 3 bases, 2 bases remained unmatched. In DNA form, the CDR3 reads TGCAGTGCTGGGGGACTAGCGGAAGAGACCCAGTACTTC. Translation gives CSAGGLAEETQYF.

The rearrangement links TRBV4-2 to TRBJ2-5; 14 bases match TRBD2. The V gene end was trimmed by 1 base and the J gene end by 4 bases; junction bases not matched to a gene: 2. The CDR3 totals 16 residues. Germline lookup yields CDR1 LGHNA and CDR2 YNFKEQ. CDR3 sequence reads: CASSQGGLAGAETQYF. Here the CDR3 DNA reads TGTGCCAGCAGCCAAGGGGGACTAGCGGGAGCAGAGACCCAGTACTTC.

This clone was detected only a few times. V is TRBV11-2 and J is TRBJ2-7; 8 bases map to TRBD2. Germline V gives CDR1 SGHAT, CDR2 FQNNGV. The CDR3 consists of 14 residues. With V trimmed by 5 bases and J by 2 bases, 5 bases remained unmatched. In DNA form, the CDR3 reads TGTGCCAGCAGCAAAGAGGGACTAGCCTACGAGCAGTACTTC. Translating gives CASSKEGLAYEQYF. The variable domain in full, with the rest retrieved from reference TRBV11-2 and TRBJ2-7, is EAGVAQSPRYKIIEKRQSVAFWCNPISGHATLYWYQQILGQGPKLLIQFQNNGVVDDSQLPKDRFSAERLKGVDSTLKIQPAKLEDSAVYLCASSKEGLAYEQYFGPGTRLTVT.

This clone was counted many times. The chain is built from TRBV5-1 and TRBJ2-3, with 9 bases fitting TRBD2. This CDR3 contains 14 residues. From germline, CDR1 is SGHRS and CDR2 YFSETQ. J gave up 4 bases and V 4 bases, and 4 bases lay outside the gene matches. The CDR3: CASSRGTSPDTQYF. In DNA form, the CDR3 reads TGCGCCAGCAGCCGGGGGACTAGCCCAGATACGCAGTATTTT. Drawing the rest from reference TRBV5-1 and TRBJ2-3, the complete variable domain is KAGVTQTPRYLIKTRGQQVTLSCSPISGHRSVSWYQQTPGQGLQFLFEYFSETQRNKGNFPGRFSGRQFSNSRSEMNVSTLELGDSALYLCASSRGTSPDTQYFGPGTRLTVL.

This clone is termed medium-sized. The chain recombines TRBV6-5 with TRBJ2-3; the D gene could be TRBD1 or TRBD2 (5 bases each). V lost 0 bases to trimming and J lost 4 bases, with 14 bases between them. This CDR3 has 16 residues. CDR1 and CDR2 from the germline V gene are MNHEY and SVGAGI. The chain's CDR3 is CASSYSTGGGADTQYF. CDR3 coding DNA: TGTGCCAGCAGTTACTCAACAGGCGGAGGTGCAGATACGCAGTATTTT.